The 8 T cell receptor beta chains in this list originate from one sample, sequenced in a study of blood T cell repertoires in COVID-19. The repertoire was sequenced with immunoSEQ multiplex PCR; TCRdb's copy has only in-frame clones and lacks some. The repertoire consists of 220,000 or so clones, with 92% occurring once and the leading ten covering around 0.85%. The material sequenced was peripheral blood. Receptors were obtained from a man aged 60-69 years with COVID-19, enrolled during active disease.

The CDR3: CASSPGGAIRPQHF. Here the CDR3 DNA reads TGTGCCAGCAGCCCGGGGGGGGCAATCAGACCCCAGCATTTT. The chain combines TRBV9 with TRBJ1-5; D possibly corresponds to TRBD1 (6 bases). The CDR3 runs to 14 residues. CDR1 SGDLS and CDR2 YYNGEE come from the germline V gene. V was shortened by 4 bases and J by 10 bases, with 18 bases between the two germline ends. The entire variable domain, with the rest obtained from reference TRBV9 and TRBJ1-5, is as follows: DSGVTQTPKHLITATGQRVTLRCSPRSGDLSVYWYQQSLDQGLQFLIQYYNGEERAKGNILERFSAQQFPDLHSELNLSSLELGDSALYFCASSPGGAIRPQHFGDGTRLSIL.

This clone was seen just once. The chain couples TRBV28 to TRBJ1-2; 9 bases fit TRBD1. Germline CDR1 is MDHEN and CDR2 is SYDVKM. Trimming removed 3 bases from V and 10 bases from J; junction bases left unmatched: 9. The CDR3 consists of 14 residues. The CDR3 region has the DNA TGTGCCAGCAGTTTCCCAGGACAGGGGAGGGCCTACACCTTC. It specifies CASSFPGQGRAYTF.

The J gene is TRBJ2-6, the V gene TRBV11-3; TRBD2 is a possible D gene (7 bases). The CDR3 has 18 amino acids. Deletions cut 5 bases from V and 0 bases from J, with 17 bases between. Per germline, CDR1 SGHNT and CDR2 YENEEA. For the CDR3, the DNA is TGTGCCAGCAGCCGGGACACCGGGGAGGGCTCTGGGGCCAACGTCCTGACTTTC. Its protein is CASSRDTGEGSGANVLTF.

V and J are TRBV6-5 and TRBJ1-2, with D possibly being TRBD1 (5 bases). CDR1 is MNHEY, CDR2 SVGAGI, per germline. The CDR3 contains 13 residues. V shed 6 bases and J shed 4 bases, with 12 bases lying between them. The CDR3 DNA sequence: TGTGCCAGCAGAGTCCACAGGCTCTATGGCTACACCTTC. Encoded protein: CASRVHRLYGYTF.

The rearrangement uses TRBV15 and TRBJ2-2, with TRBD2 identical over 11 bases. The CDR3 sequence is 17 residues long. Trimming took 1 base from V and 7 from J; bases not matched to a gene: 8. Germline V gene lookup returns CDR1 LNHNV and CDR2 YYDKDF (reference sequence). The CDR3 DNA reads TGTGCCACCAGCAGAGGTACTAGCGGGAGTATGAACGGGGAGCTGTTTTTT. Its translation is CATSRGTSGSMNGELFF.

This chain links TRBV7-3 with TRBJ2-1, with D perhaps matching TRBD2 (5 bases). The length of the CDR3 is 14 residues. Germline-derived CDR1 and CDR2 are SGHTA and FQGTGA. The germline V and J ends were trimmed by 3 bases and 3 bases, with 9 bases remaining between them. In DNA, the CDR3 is TGTGCCAGCAGCTTCACGGGGAACTACAATGAGCAGTTCTTC. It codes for CASSFTGNYNEQFF.

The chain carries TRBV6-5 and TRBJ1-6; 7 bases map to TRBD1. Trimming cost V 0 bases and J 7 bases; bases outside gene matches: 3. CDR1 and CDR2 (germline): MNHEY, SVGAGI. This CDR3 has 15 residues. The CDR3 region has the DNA TGTGCCAGCAGTTACTCGACAGGGAACAATTCACCCCTCCACTTT. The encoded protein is CASSYSTGNNSPLHF.

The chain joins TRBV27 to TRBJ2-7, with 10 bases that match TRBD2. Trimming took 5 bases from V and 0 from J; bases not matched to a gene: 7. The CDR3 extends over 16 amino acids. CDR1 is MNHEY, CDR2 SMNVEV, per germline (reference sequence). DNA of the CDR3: TGTGCCAGCAGTCCAACGACTAGCGGGTCCTCCTACGAGCAGTACTTC. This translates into CASSPTTSGSSYEQYF.